The T cell receptor (beta chain) described here comes from a study of human T cells and chemical hapten exposure. Study-wide context: The sensitizer, 2% DPC, was used on around 2 cm by around 2 cm of upper inner arm skin. Alopecia areata, totalis or universalis was found in mostly female patients. Small differences in pooled library volume mainly drove the variation in TCR yields per sample.

Germline CDR1 is SGHAT and CDR2 is FQNNGV. There are 13 residues in the CDR3. V was shortened by 0 bases and J by 12 bases, with 12 bases between the two germline ends. The sample holds a few counts of this clonotype. Regarding time point: patch test 3, about 24 weeks after DPC sensitization. Treatment: therapeutic diphenylcyclopropenone sensitization with weekly scalp DPC. Patients had alopecia, were aged 18 to 70, and were not pregnant. TCRdb used MiXCR to reprocess the RACE reads, holding one entry per CDR3 protein. The sample lists 80,000 to 100,000 distinct CDR3 sequences, 10% to 12% occurring once.

The rearrangement links TRBV11-2 to TRBJ2-1; D might be TRBD1 or TRBD2, each matching 5 bases. The receptor comes from a woman between 50 and 59 years old with alopecia areata. Some clones in this sample may be carry-over from other donors' samples. Sample: whole blood, taken in connection with sensitization to the hapten diphenylcyclopropenone (DPC). CDR3 region: CASSLDRDVWQFF. The CDR3, as DNA: TGTGCCAGCAGCTTAGATCGGGACGTTTGGCAGTTCTTC.